This T cell receptor beta chain is drawn from a study of T cells in Graves' hyperthyroidism and ophthalmopathy. Notes on the study in general: Ophthalmopathy was identified by the model a median approximately 6.9 months ahead of onset. In the blood, most expanded thyroid clonotypes above 0.001 appeared as well.

CDR1 MNHEY and CDR2 SMNVEV come from the germline V gene (reference sequence). This CDR3 has 14 residues. Amplified TCR beta CDR3 regions derived from RNA transcripts. HTBI primers were used for first-round RT-PCR of the TCR CDR3. TCRdb reprocessed the multiplex PCR reads via MiXCR and lists one record per CDR3 protein. The data hold hundreds of thousands of distinct CDR3 sequences, with 15% to 20% observed a single time. Disease duration under 2 months; hyperthyroidism patients were aged 18 to 65. Researchers barred patients who had uncontrolled infection, other autoimmune disease, pregnancy or lactation. In the case of this clonotype: Its antigen is not identified. A much larger clone lies one base from this, so it may be a read error.

The receptor was derived from a woman aged 18-35 years with Graves' hyperthyroidism. This chain joins TRBV27 and TRBJ2-5; 8 bases fit TRBD2. Sequencing was performed on blood. In nucleotides, the CDR3 is TGTGCCGGGCCCACGGGGGGGCAACAAGAGACCAAGTACTTC. Protein: CAGPTGGQQETKYF.